This T cell receptor beta chain was found in a study of high-grade serous ovarian cancer treatment subgroups. Study information: Each sample yielded on average roughly 7,500 unique TCR beta rearrangements from more than 13,000 reads. Study observations and caveats: Clonal relatedness tracked neoantigen level, and by trend copy number and mutation load.

Tumor samples were taken before definitive surgery or chemotherapy. Regarding this clone: Its antigen is still unknown.

The ends were cut back, 6 bases at V and 5 bases at J, with 25 bases in the middle. Germline values: CDR1 MDHEN, CDR2 SYDVKM. This CDR3 is 17 amino acids long. TCRdb keeps only in-frame clones here, not all; method: immunoSEQ multiplex PCR. Of more than 15,000 clones listed, approximately 76% are singletons. V is TRBV28 and J is TRBJ2-5, with D possibly being TRBD2 (6 bases). Sequencing used tumor tissue. This TCR was sampled from a human donor with high-grade serous ovarian cancer. CDR3 region: CASRALSTEGFDETQYF. For the CDR3, the DNA is TGTGCCAGCAGGGCCCTCTCGACGGAGGGGTTTGATGAGACCCAGTACTTC.